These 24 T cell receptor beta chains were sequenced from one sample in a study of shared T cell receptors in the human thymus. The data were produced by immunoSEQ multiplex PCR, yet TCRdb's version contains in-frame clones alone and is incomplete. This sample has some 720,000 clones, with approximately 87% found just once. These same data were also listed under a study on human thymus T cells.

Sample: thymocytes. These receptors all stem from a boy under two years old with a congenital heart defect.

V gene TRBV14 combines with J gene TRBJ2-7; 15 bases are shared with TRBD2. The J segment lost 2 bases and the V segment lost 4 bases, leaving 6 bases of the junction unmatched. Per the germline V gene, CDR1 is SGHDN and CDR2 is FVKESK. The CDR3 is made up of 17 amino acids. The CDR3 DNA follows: TGTGCCAGCAGCCGCGGACTAGCGGGAGGGCCGCCCTACGAGCAGTACTTC. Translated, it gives CASSRGLAGGPPYEQYF.

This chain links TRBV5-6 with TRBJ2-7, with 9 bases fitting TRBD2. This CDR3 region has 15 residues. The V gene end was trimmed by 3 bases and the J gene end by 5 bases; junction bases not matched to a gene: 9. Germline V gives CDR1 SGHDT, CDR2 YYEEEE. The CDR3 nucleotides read TGTGCCAGCAGCTCGATAGAGCGGGAGGTCGACGAGCAGTACTTC. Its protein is CASSSIEREVDEQYF.

The CDR3 DNA follows: TGTGCCAGCAGCCCTCCCGGGACAGGGAACGAGCAGTACTTC. Protein product: CASSPPGTGNEQYF. The chain links TRBV9 to TRBJ2-7; 9 bases fit TRBD1. There are 14 residues in the CDR3. The J segment lost 5 bases and the V segment lost 4 bases, leaving 7 bases of the junction unmatched. The germline gives CDR1 SGDLS, CDR2 YYNGEE.

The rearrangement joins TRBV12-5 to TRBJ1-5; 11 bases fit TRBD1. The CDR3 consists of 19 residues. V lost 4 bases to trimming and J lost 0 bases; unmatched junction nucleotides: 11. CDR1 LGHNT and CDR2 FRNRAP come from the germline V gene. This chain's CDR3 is CASGSRDRGTHYSNQPQHF. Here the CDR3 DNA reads TGTGCTAGTGGTTCCCGGGACAGGGGGACCCATTATAGCAATCAGCCCCAGCATTTT.

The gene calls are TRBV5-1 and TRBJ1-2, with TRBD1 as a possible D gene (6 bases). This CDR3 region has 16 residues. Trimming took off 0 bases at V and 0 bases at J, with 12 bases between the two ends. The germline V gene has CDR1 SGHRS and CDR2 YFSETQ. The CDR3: CASSLGRGAANYGYTF. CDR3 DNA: TGCGCCAGCAGCTTGGGGCGGGGGGCAGCTAACTATGGCTACACCTTC.

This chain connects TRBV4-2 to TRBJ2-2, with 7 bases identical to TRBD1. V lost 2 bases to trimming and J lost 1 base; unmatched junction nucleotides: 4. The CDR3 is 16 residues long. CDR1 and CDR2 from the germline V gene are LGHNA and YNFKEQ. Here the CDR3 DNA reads TGTGCCAGCAGCCAATCGGGACAGCGGAACACCGGGGAGCTGTTTTTT. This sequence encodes CASSQSGQRNTGELFF.

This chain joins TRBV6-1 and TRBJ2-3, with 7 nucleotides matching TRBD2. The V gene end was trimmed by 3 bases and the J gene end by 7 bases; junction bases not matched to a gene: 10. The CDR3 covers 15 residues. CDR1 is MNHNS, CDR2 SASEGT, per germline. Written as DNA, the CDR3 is TGTGCCAGCAGTGAGGCTAGCGGACGTGCTAATACGCAGTATTTT. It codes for CASSEASGRANTQYF.

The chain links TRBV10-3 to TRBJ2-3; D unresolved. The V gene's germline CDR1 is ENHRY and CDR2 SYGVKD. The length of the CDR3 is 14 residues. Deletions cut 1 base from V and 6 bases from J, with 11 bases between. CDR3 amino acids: CAISEFRFTDTQYF. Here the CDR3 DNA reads TGTGCCATCAGTGAGTTCAGGTTCACTGATACGCAGTATTTT.

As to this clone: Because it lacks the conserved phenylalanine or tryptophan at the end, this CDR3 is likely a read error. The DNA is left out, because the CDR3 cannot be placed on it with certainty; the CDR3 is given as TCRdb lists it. The CDR3 spells CASSLAKNSR. The genes are TRBV5-4 and TRBJ2-7; the D call of TRBD2 is as the table states it, not checked on the DNA. The CDR3 length equals 10 residues, ends included. Germline CDR1 is SGHNT and CDR2 is YYREEE (reference sequence).

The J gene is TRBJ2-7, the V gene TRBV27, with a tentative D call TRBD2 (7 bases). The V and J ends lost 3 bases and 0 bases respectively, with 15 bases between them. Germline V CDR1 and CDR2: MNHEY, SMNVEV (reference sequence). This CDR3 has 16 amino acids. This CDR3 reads CASSFGGGRLSYEQYF. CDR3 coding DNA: TGTGCCAGCAGTTTCGGGGGCGGGAGACTCTCCTACGAGCAGTACTTC.

CDR3 loop: CASSTDRAPYEQYF. For the CDR3, the DNA is TGCGCCAGCAGCACAGACAGGGCCCCCTACGAGCAGTACTTC. The V call is TRBV5-1, the J call TRBJ2-7; 7 nucleotides align to TRBD1. CDR3 size: 14 residues. V shed 4 bases, J shed 2 bases, and the junction held 6 bases outside the gene matches. The germline CDR1 and CDR2 sequences are SGHRS and YFSETQ. Looking up the rest from reference TRBV5-1 and TRBJ2-7 gives the full variable domain: KAGVTQTPRYLIKTRGQQVTLSCSPISGHRSVSWYQQTPGQGLQFLFEYFSETQRNKGNFPGRFSGRQFSNSRSEMNVSTLELGDSALYLCASSTDRAPYEQYFGPGTRLTVT.

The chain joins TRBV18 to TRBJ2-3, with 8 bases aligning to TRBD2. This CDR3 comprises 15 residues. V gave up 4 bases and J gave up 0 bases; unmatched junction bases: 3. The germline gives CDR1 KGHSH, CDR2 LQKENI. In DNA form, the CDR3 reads TGTGCCAGCTCACTTACTAGCGGTAGCACAGATACGCAGTATTTT. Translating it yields CASSLTSGSTDTQYF.

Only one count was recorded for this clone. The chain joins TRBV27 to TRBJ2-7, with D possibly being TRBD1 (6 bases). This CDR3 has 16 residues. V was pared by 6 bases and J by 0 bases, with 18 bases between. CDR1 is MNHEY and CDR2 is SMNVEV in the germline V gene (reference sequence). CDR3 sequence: CASSYTQGPPSYEQYF. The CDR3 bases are TGTGCCAGCAGCTATACACAGGGACCGCCCTCCTACGAGCAGTACTTC.

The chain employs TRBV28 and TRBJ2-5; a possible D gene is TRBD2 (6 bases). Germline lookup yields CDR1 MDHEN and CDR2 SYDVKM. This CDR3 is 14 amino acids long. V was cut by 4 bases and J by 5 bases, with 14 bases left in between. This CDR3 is CASSSHPSAETQYF. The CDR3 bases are TGTGCCAGCAGTTCCCACCCTAGCGCGGAGACCCAGTACTTC.

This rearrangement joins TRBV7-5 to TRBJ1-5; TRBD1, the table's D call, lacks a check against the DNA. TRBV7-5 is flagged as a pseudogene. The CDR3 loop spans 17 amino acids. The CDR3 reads CVRSCCEVTGNNQPQHF. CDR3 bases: TGTGTCAGAAGCTGCTGTGAGGTCACAGGTAACAATCAGCCCCAGCATTTT.

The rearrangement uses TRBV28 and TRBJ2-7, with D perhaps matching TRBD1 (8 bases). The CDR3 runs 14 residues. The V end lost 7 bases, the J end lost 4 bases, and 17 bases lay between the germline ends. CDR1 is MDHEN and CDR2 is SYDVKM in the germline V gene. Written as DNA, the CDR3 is TGTGCCAGCACCCGATACAGGGGGGGATACGAGCAGTACTTC. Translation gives CASTRYRGGYEQYF.

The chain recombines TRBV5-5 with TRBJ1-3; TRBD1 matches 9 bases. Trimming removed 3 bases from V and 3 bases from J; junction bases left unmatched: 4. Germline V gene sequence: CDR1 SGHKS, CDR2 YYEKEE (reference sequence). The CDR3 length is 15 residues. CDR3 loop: CASSWDRAHGNTIYF. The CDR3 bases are TGTGCCAGCAGCTGGGACAGGGCGCATGGAAACACCATATATTTT.

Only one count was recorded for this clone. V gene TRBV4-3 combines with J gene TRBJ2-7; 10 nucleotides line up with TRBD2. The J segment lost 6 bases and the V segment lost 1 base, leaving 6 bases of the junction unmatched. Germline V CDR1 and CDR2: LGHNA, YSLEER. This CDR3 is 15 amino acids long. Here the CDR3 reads CASSQVELAGTEQYF. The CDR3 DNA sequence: TGCGCCAGCAGCCAAGTTGAACTAGCGGGAACCGAGCAGTACTTC.

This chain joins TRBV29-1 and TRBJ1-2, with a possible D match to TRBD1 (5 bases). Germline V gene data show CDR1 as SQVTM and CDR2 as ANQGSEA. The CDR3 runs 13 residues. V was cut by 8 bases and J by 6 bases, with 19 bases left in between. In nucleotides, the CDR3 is TGCAGCTTCAGCAGGGAGGATTTAAATGGCTACACCTTC. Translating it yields CSFSREDLNGYTF.

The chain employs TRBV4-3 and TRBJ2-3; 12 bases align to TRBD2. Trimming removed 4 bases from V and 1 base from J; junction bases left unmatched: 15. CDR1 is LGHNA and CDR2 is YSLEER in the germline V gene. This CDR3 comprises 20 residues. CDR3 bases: TGCGCCAGCAGCCCAGCCGGGACTAGCGGGCGACTTCCCCGCACAGATACGCAGTATTTT. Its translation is CASSPAGTSGRLPRTDTQYF.

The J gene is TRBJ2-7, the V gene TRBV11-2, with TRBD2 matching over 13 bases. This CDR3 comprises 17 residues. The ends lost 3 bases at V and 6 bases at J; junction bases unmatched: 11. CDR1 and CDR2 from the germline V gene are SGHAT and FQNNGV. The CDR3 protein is CASSFRSLAGGPGEQYF. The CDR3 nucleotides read TGTGCCAGCAGCTTCCGTTCACTAGCGGGAGGGCCTGGCGAGCAGTACTTC.

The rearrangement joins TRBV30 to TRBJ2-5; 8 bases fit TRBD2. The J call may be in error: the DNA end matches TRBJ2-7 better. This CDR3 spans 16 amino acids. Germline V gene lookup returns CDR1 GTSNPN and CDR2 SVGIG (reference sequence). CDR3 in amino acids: CAWSVRGSGISYEQYF. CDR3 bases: TGTGCCTGGAGTGTACGAGGTAGCGGGATCTCCTACGAGCAGTACTTC.

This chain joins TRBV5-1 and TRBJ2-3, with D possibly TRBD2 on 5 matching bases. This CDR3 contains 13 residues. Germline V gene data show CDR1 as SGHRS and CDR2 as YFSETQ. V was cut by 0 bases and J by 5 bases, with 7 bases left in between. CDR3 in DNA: TGCGCCAGCAGCTTGGGACGGGAAGATACGCAGTATTTT. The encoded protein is CASSLGREDTQYF. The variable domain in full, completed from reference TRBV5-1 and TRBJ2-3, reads KAGVTQTPRYLIKTRGQQVTLSCSPISGHRSVSWYQQTPGQGLQFLFEYFSETQRNKGNFPGRFSGRQFSNSRSEMNVSTLELGDSALYLCASSLGREDTQYFGPGTRLTVL.

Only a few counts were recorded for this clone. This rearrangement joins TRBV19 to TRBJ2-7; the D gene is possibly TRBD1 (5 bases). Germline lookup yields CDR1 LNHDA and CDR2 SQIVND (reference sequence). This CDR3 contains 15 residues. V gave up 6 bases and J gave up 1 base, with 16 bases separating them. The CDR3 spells CASRSDRGPSYEQYF. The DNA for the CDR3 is TGTGCCAGTAGGTCCGACAGAGGTCCTTCCTACGAGCAGTACTTC.